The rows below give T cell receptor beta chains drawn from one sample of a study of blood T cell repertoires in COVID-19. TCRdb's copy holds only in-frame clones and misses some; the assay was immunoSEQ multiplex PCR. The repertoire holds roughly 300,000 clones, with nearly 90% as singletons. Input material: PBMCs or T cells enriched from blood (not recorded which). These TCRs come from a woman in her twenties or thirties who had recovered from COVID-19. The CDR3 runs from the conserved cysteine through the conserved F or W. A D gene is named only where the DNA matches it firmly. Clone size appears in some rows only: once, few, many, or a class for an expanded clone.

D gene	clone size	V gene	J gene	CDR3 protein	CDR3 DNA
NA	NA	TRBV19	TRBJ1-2	CASRSQRVNYGYTF	TGTGCCAGTAGATCCCAGAGGGTAAACTATGGCTACACCTTC
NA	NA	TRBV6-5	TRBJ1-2	CASSYLRDSYGYTF	TGTGCCAGCAGTTACCTCCGGGACTCCTATGGCTACACCTTC
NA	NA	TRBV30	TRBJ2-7	CAWSVRRGSYEQYF	TGTGCCTGGAGTGTACGCAGGGGCTCCTACGAGCAGTACTTC
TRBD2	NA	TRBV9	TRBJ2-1	CPRRVGGRGGGNEQFF	TGCCCCCGCCGCGTCGGGGGTCGCGGGGGAGGCAATGAGCAGTTCTTC
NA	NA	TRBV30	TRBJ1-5	CAWGTPYSNQPQHF	TGTGCCTGGGGAACACCGTATAGCAATCAGCCCCAGCATTTT
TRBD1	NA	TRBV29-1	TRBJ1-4	CSVTDRVNEKLFF	TGCAGCGTCACTGACAGGGTCAATGAAAAACTGTTTTTT
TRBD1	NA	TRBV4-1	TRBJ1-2	CASSQPSGRGQNYGYTF	TGCGCCAGCAGCCAACCCTCGGGCAGGGGGCAAAACTATGGCTACACCTTC
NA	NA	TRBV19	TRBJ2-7	CASSLQGSSYEQYF	TGTGCCAGTAGTCTCCAGGGGAGCTCCTACGAGCAGTACTTC
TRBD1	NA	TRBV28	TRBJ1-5	CASSARQGKGNQPQHF	TGTGCCAGCAGTGCCCGACAGGGTAAGGGGAATCAGCCCCAGCATTTT
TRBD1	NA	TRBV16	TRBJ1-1	CASSNLDRATEAFF	TGTGCCAGCAGCAACTTGGACAGGGCCACTGAAGCTTTCTTT
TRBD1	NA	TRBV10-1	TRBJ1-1	CASSAAGGTEAFF	TGCGCCAGCAGTGCGGCAGGGGGCACTGAAGCTTTCTTT
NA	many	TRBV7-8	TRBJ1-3	CASSGLGNTIYF	TGTGCCAGCAGCGGACTCGGGAACACCATATATTTT
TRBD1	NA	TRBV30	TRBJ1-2	CAWSKQGAGGYTF	TGTGCCTGGAGTAAGCAGGGGGCTGGAGGCTACACCTTC
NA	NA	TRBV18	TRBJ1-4	CASSPLYATNEKLFF	TGTGCCAGCTCACCATTGTATGCAACTAATGAAAAACTGTTTTTT
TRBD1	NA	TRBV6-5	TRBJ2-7	CASRHGTGGHEQYF	TGTGCCAGCAGACACGGGACAGGGGGCCACGAGCAGTACTTC
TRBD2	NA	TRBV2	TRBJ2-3	CASRRAGSTDTQYF	TGTGCCAGCAGAAGAGCGGGGAGCACAGATACGCAGTATTTT
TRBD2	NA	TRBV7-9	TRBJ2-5	CASKRGMGETQYF	TGTGCCAGCAAGCGGGGGATGGGGGAGACCCAGTACTTC
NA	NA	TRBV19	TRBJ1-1	CASSSGMNTEAFF	TGTGCCAGTTCTTCAGGGATGAACACTGAAGCTTTCTTT
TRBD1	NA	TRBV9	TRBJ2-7	CASSSGTGSYEQYF	TGTGCCAGCAGTTCCGGGACAGGGTCATACGAGCAGTACTTC
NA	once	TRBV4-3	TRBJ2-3	CASSHAQGDTQYF	TGCGCCAGCAGCCATGCCCAGGGGGATACGCAGTATTTT
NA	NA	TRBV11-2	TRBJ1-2	CASSPSPGPAIDGYTF	TGTGCCAGCAGCCCATCCCCAGGGCCCGCAATAGATGGCTACACCTTC
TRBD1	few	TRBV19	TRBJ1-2	CASIKPGGQGANHGYTF	TGTGCCAGTATCAAACCAGGGGGACAGGGGGCGAACCATGGCTACACCTTC
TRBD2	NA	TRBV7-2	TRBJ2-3	CASSLAGRTDTQYF	TGTGCCAGCAGCCTAGCGGGGCGCACAGATACGCAGTATTTT
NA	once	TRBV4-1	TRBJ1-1	CASSQDLGGFTEAFF	TGCGCCAGCAGCCAAGATCTGGGGGGATTCACTGAAGCTTTCTTT
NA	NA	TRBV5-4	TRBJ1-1	CASSLPWVGAEAFF	TGTGCCAGCAGCTTACCCTGGGTGGGAGCTGAAGCTTTCTTT
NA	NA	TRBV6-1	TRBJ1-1	CASSEPGVTEAFF	TGTGCCAGCAGTGAACCCGGGGTCACTGAAGCTTTCTTT
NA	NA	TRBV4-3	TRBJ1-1	CASRRGGANTEAFF	TGCGCCAGCCGCCGTGGAGGAGCGAACACTGAAGCTTTCTTT
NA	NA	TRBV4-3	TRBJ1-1	CASSQANTEAFF	TGCGCCAGCAGCCAGGCGAACACTGAAGCTTTCTTT
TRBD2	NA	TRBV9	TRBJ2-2	CASSSLASSNTGELFF	TGTGCCAGCAGCTCACTAGCGAGCTCGAACACCGGGGAGCTGTTTTTT
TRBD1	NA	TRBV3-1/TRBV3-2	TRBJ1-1	CASRRKQGTEAFF	TGTGCCAGCAGGCGTAAACAGGGGACTGAAGCTTTCTTT
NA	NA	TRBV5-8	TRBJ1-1	CASIRWGQGNTEAFF	TGTGCCAGCATCCGCTGGGGGCAGGGGAACACTGAAGCTTTCTTT
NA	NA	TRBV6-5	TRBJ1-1	CASSYVDRRRNTEAFF	TGTGCCAGCAGTTACGTTGACAGGCGAAGAAACACTGAAGCTTTCTTT
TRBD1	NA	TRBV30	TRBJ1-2	CACHSRGNYGYTF	TGTGCCTGCCACTCCAGGGGGAACTATGGCTACACCTTC
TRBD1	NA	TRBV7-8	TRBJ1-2	CASSSGADRAYYGYTF	TGTGCCAGCAGCTCCGGGGCGGACAGGGCTTACTATGGCTACACCTTC
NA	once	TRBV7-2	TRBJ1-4	CASSPSGTGNEKLFF	TGTGCCAGCAGCCCTAGCGGCACAGGTAATGAAAAACTGTTTTTT
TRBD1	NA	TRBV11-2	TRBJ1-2	CASSSLGQGQVGYTF	TGTGCCAGCAGCTCCCTGGGACAGGGACAGGTTGGCTACACCTTC
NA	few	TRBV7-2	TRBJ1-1	CASSLALTEVNTEAFF	TGTGCCAGCAGCTTAGCGCTGACTGAGGTGAACACTGAAGCTTTCTTT
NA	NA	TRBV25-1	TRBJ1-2	CASSESRQTGYTF	TGTGCCAGCAGTGAATCCCGACAGACTGGCTACACCTTC
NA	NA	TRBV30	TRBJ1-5	CAWSETDNQPQHF	TGTGCCTGGAGTGAGACAGACAATCAGCCCCAGCATTTT
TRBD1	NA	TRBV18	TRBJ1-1	CASSPGQVNTEAFF	TGTGCCAGCTCACCGGGACAGGTGAACACTGAAGCTTTCTTT
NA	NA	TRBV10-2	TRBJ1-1	CASSDTAEAFF	TGCGCCAGCAGTGACACGGCTGAAGCTTTCTTT